One and the same sample provided the 27 T cell receptor beta chains below, sequenced in a study of CD8 T cells in Susac syndrome. Reverse transcription used roughly 0.5 to 1 ug RNA and random hexamers. Each CDR3 protein is one row after TCRdb ran MiXCR on the immunoSEQ multiplex PCR reads. The sample records more than 200,000 distinct CDR3 sequences, more than 85% being singletons. Sequencing input: CD8+ T cells from PBMCs. The origin of the receptors is a human donor with multiple sclerosis.

The genes are TRBV24-1 and TRBJ2-2; 7 positions agree with TRBD1. CDR1 and CDR2 (germline): KGHDR, SFDVKD. CDR3 length: 17 amino acids. The trim removed 7 bases at V and 0 bases at J, leaving 10 bases unmatched. The CDR3 coding sequence is TGTGCCACCAGCACCTCCTGGGGGACAGCGAACACCGGGGAGCTGTTTTTT. Translation gives CATSTSWGTANTGELFF.

The chain is built from TRBV19 and TRBJ1-5, with 7 bases aligning to TRBD1. J lost 7 bases, V lost 5 bases, and 2 bases had no gene match. This CDR3 comprises 12 residues. Germline V lookup: CDR1 LNHDA, CDR2 SQIVND (reference sequence). CDR3 in DNA: TGTGCCAGTAGTCGAGGGGGCCAGCCCCAGCATTTT. Protein: CASSRGGQPQHF.

V and J are TRBV30 and TRBJ2-2; 10 nucleotides align to TRBD2. The V gene's germline CDR1 is GTSNPN and CDR2 SVGIG (reference sequence). With 0 bases clipped from V and 7 bases from J, the junction kept 11 bases outside the gene matches. The CDR3 loop spans 17 amino acids. This chain's CDR3 is CAWSVSPAGGRDGELFF. CDR3 DNA: TGTGCCTGGAGTGTATCTCCAGCGGGAGGGCGTGACGGGGAGCTGTTTTTT. Supplemented by reference TRBV30 and TRBJ2-2, the full variable domain reads SQTIHQWPATLVQPVGSPLSLECTVEGTSNPNLYWYRQAAGRGLQLLFYSVGIGQISSEVPQNLSASRPQDRQFILSSKKLLLSDSGFYLCAWSVSPAGGRDGELFFGEGSRLTVL.

The CDR3 nucleotides read TGCAGCGTTGAAGAGCAGGGGGGGAGGGCTGAAGCTTTCTTT. This encodes CSVEEQGGRAEAFF. The chain carries TRBV29-1 and TRBJ1-1, with TRBD1 matching over 7 bases. V lost 0 bases to trimming and J lost 6 bases; unmatched junction nucleotides: 7. The germline V gene encodes CDR1 SQVTM and CDR2 ANQGSEA. This CDR3 has 14 amino acids.

The V call is TRBV7-3, the J call TRBJ2-5; 7 bases are a match to TRBD2. The CDR3 has 14 amino acids. V lost 4 bases and J lost 5; bases outside the gene matches: 7. Per germline, CDR1 SGHTA and CDR2 FQGTGA. The CDR3 loop reads CASSSGLLGETQYF. Here the CDR3 DNA reads TGTGCCAGCAGCTCGGGACTACTTGGGGAGACCCAGTACTTC.

The rearrangement uses TRBV9 and TRBJ2-6; D assignment may be TRBD1 or TRBD2 (5 bases each). CDR3 length: 22 amino acids. Germline V gene data show CDR1 as SGDLS and CDR2 as YYNGEE. The V end was cut by 0 bases, the J end by 0 bases, with 25 bases between. Here the CDR3 reads CASSVEEDGTLSYNSGANVLTF. CDR3 DNA: TGTGCCAGCAGCGTAGAGGAGGACGGGACCTTAAGCTACAACTCTGGGGCCAACGTCCTGACTTTC.

The chain carries TRBV29-1 and TRBJ2-1; the D is unclear. CDR3 length: 12 amino acids. Germline V CDR1 and CDR2: SQVTM, ANQGSEA. V was clipped by 5 bases and J by 5 bases, with 10 bases between them. The CDR3 reads CSVWAANNEQFF. The CDR3 region has the DNA TGCAGCGTTTGGGCAGCCAACAATGAGCAGTTCTTC.

The V and J genes are TRBV27 and TRBJ2-7, with no clear D. The CDR3 consists of 13 residues. V lost 7 bases and J 0 bases, leaving 10 bases between the germline ends. Germline V gene lookup returns CDR1 MNHEY and CDR2 SMNVEV (reference sequence). The CDR3 sequence is CASKRVSSYEQYF. In DNA form, the CDR3 reads TGTGCCAGCAAGCGCGTGAGCTCCTACGAGCAGTACTTC.

The chain employs TRBV15 and TRBJ2-2; 10 bases match TRBD1. Germline CDR1 LNHNV, CDR2 YYDKDF (reference sequence). V was pared by 3 bases and J by 3 bases, with 4 bases of the junction left unmatched. The CDR3 covers 16 residues. The CDR3 DNA follows: TGTGCCACCAGCAGCGACGGGACAGGGGACACCGGGGAGCTGTTTTTT. Its protein is CATSSDGTGDTGELFF.

The chain employs TRBV3-1 and TRBJ1-6; weak D call: TRBD1 (6 bases). The CDR3 runs 19 residues. Germline lookup yields CDR1 LGHDT and CDR2 YNNKEL (reference sequence). V was cut by 1 base and J by 10 bases, with 26 bases left in between. The CDR3 DNA is TGTGCCAGCAGCCAAGTGGGGCGATACGAGACAGGCGCTGCGTCACCCCTCCACTTT. This codes for CASSQVGRYETGAASPLHF.

The chain couples TRBV7-2 to TRBJ2-7; TRBD2 matches 7 bases. V was clipped by 5 bases and J by 2 bases; unmatched bases: 12. The CDR3 totals 16 residues. The germline V gene encodes CDR1 SGHTA and CDR2 FQGNSA. The CDR3 here is CASSPPPAGTTYEQYF. DNA of the CDR3: TGTGCCAGCAGCCCACCCCCCGCCGGGACTACCTACGAGCAGTACTTC.

Points on this clonotype: A read error may produce the germline difference seen at one junction end. The chain links TRBV7-7 to TRBJ1-1, with 7 positions matching TRBD1. The CDR3 runs 14 residues. Germline V lookup: CDR1 SSHAT, CDR2 FNYEAQ (reference sequence). This chain's CDR3 is CASSSGGPNTEAFF. Here the CDR3 DNA reads TGTGCTAGCAGCTCAGGGGGACCTAACACTGAAGCTTTCTTT.

The J gene is TRBJ2-5, the V gene TRBV15; D unclear. CDR3 length: 15 residues. Germline V gene sequence: CDR1 LNHNV, CDR2 YYDKDF (reference sequence). V was pared by 0 bases and J by 2 bases, with 10 bases between. CDR3 coding DNA: TGTGCCACCAGCAGAGACACCCAGAAACAAGAGACCCAGTACTTC. As protein: CATSRDTQKQETQYF.

This clonotype was detected a few times. The gene calls are TRBV7-6 and TRBJ1-1, with D unresolved. The V and J ends lost 5 bases and 6 bases respectively, with 13 bases between them. This CDR3 contains 13 residues. The germline V gene encodes CDR1 SGHVS and CDR2 FNYEAQ. The CDR3: CASSPGRVAEAFF. CDR3 nucleotides: TGTGCCAGCAGCCCCGGGAGGGTTGCTGAAGCTTTCTTT.

The chain carries TRBV27 and TRBJ2-5, with TRBD1 matching 7 bases. This CDR3 region has 15 residues. V trimming: 2 bases; J trimming: 0 bases; junction bases outside the gene matches: 3. The germline V gene has CDR1 MNHEY and CDR2 SMNVEV (reference sequence). CDR3 in amino acids: CASSLLGQDQETQYF. The CDR3, as DNA: TGTGCCAGCAGTTTACTCGGACAGGACCAAGAGACCCAGTACTTC.

The chain uses TRBV30 and TRBJ1-1; 8 bases agree with TRBD1. Per germline, CDR1 GTSNPN and CDR2 SVGIG (reference sequence). The CDR3 has 17 amino acids. Trimming cost V 3 bases and J 1 base; bases outside gene matches: 13. In DNA form, the CDR3 reads TGTGCCTGGAGGCTCCCGGGACAGGAGCCTTCGAACACTGAAGCTTTCTTT. Translating it yields CAWRLPGQEPSNTEAFF.

This clonotype has only one observation. This chain links TRBV2 with TRBJ1-1, with D hard to call. This CDR3 comprises 14 residues. Trimming stripped 4 bases from V and 8 bases from J, with 17 bases between. Germline V CDR1 and CDR2: SNHLY, FYNNEI. In DNA form, the CDR3 reads TGTGCCAGCAGTGCCCTGAGTGGATTATTGGAAGCTTTCTTT. This sequence encodes CASSALSGLLEAFF.

The CDR3 spells CASSQALDRGYEQFF. CDR3 nucleotide sequence: TGCGCCAGCAGCCAAGCATTGGACAGGGGGTATGAGCAGTTCTTC. This rearrangement joins TRBV4-3 to TRBJ2-1; 10 bases match TRBD1. Trimming cost V 1 base and J 8 bases; bases outside gene matches: 5. Germline V lookup: CDR1 LGHNA, CDR2 YSLEER. The CDR3 runs to 15 residues.

This chain links TRBV25-1 with TRBJ2-3; possible D gene TRBD2, 5 bases. The CDR3 contains 12 residues. Germline V lookup: CDR1 MGHDK, CDR2 SYGVNS. The V end lost 1 base, the J end lost 11 bases, and 10 bases lay between the germline ends. The CDR3 DNA follows: TGTGCCAGCAGTGAATTGAAGGACTTGCAGTATTTT. Translation gives CASSELKDLQYF.

The chain uses TRBV15 and TRBJ1-6; D remains ambiguous. Trimming stripped 8 bases from V and 0 bases from J, with 11 bases between. The CDR3 has 15 residues. Germline V gene data show CDR1 as LNHNV and CDR2 as YYDKDF (reference sequence). The CDR3 region is CATRTDFSYNSPLHF. In nucleotides, the CDR3 is TGTGCCACCCGGACGGATTTCTCCTATAATTCACCCCTCCACTTT.

In this sample, this clonotype turned up a few times. The V and J genes are TRBV5-1 and TRBJ1-2; D call uncertain. V lost 0 bases to trimming and J lost 8 bases, with 14 bases between them. The germline gives CDR1 SGHRS, CDR2 YFSETQ. The CDR3 has 14 amino acids. CDR3 loop: CASSLDSPTSGYTF. CDR3 DNA: TGCGCCAGCAGCTTGGACAGTCCAACCTCCGGCTACACCTTC.

The chain links TRBV7-9 to TRBJ2-5; 7 nucleotides line up with TRBD2. CDR3 length: 14 amino acids. CDR1 is SEHNR and CDR2 is FQNEAQ in the germline V gene (reference sequence). V lost 8 bases, J lost 0 bases, and 6 bases stayed unmatched. CDR3 loop: CASGWGGNQETQYF. The CDR3 DNA reads TGTGCCAGCGGGTGGGGGGGGAACCAAGAGACCCAGTACTTC. Using reference TRBV7-9 and TRBJ2-5 for the parts outside the CDR3, the full variable domain is DTGVSQNPRHKITKRGQNVTFRCDPISEHNRLYWYRQTLGQGPEFLTYFQNEAQLEKSRLLSDRFSAERPKGSFSTLEIQRTEQGDSAMYLCASGWGGNQETQYFGPGTRLLVL.

This chain connects TRBV30 to TRBJ1-2; D gene unclear. The CDR3 consists of 15 residues. V was trimmed by 2 bases and J by 3 bases, leaving 16 bases between them. Germline values: CDR1 GTSNPN, CDR2 SVGIG (reference sequence). CDR3 sequence (DNA): TGTGCCTGGAGTCTCTTAGGAGTGTCCGACTATGGCTACACCTTC. The encoded protein is CAWSLLGVSDYGYTF.

This clonotype was observed once. The chain has TRBV6-2 or TRBV6-3 and TRBJ2-1, with 9 nucleotides matching TRBD1. Germline V gene data show CDR1 as MNHEY and CDR2 as SVGEGT. J lost 3 bases, V lost 5 bases, and 2 bases had no gene match. The CDR3 runs 14 residues. The CDR3 DNA sequence: TGTGCCAGCAGTGGACAGGGGATCTACAATGAGCAGTTCTTC. Translation gives CASSGQGIYNEQFF.

This clonotype was observed once. The rearrangement links TRBV12-3 or TRBV12-4 to TRBJ2-7, with TRBD2 matching 14 bases. V was pared by 4 bases and J by 0 bases, with 8 bases of the junction left unmatched. The CDR3 has 18 residues. The DNA for the CDR3 is TGTGCCAGCAGTTATAGCGGACTAGCGGGAGGAAGCTCCTACGAGCAGTACTTC. Amino acid sequence: CASSYSGLAGGSSYEQYF.

The chain joins TRBV24-1 to TRBJ2-2; TRBD1 is a possible D gene (6 bases). This CDR3 contains 14 residues. Germline CDR1 reads KGHDR; CDR2 reads SFDVKD. V lost 5 bases and J 6 bases, leaving 12 bases between the germline ends. The CDR3 region is CATSATGGAGELFF. In DNA form, the CDR3 reads TGTGCCACCAGTGCGACAGGAGGAGCCGGGGAGCTGTTTTTT.

This clonotype was counted a single time. The chain uses TRBV3-1 and TRBJ2-7; 7 bases match TRBD1. With V trimmed by 3 bases and J by 2 bases, 7 bases remained unmatched. The germline gives CDR1 LGHDT, CDR2 YNNKEL (reference sequence). CDR3 length equals 15 residues. CDR3 sequence: CASSQAGTGAYEQYF. CDR3 nucleotides: TGTGCCAGCAGCCAGGCGGGTACAGGGGCCTACGAGCAGTACTTC.